These T cell receptor beta chains were read from a single sample in a study of cytomegalovirus exposure and HLA in healthy donors. TCRdb's copy holds only in-frame clones and misses some; the assay was immunoSEQ multiplex PCR. The repertoire has roughly 100,000 clones, 65% to 80% of them found once; the top ten carry about 5%. Sequencing input: PBMCs. The receptors shown here come from a male donor in good health and CMV-seronegative. The CDR3 runs from the conserved cysteine through the conserved F or W. Fields, in order: V gene, D gene, J gene, clone size, CDR3 protein, CDR3 DNA. D genes are given only for firm matches. Some rows mark clone size as missing; the rest say once, few, many or name a class of expanded clone.

>TRBV6-4|TRBD1|TRBJ2-3|NA
CASSEGTGDSDTQYF
TGTGCCAGCAGTGAGGGGACAGGGGATTCCGATACGCAGTATTTT
>TRBV7-6|TRBD2|TRBJ2-1|NA
CASSASGTMSEQFF
TGTGCCAGCAGCGCCTCCGGGACTATGAGTGAGCAGTTCTTC
>TRBV4-1|NA|TRBJ2-7|NA
CASSQVPGEVSEQYF
TGCGCCAGCAGCCAAGTTCCAGGTGAAGTCTCCGAGCAGTACTTC
>TRBV14|TRBD2|TRBJ2-3|NA
CASSQLASGSLGTQYF
TGTGCCAGCAGCCAACTGGCTAGCGGGAGCCTGGGTACGCAGTATTTT
>TRBV27|TRBD1|TRBJ1-6|NA
CASSPAAIRDRYNSPLHF
TGTGCCAGCAGTCCCGCGGCTATACGGGACAGATATAATTCACCCCTCCACTTT
>TRBV30|TRBD1|TRBJ1-1|once
CAWSDRTGRAFF
TGTGCCTGGAGTGACAGGACAGGGAGAGCTTTCTTT
>TRBV5-6|TRBD2|TRBJ2-3|NA
CASSLGASGGSTDTQYF
TGTGCCAGCAGCTTGGGGGCTAGCGGAGGTAGCACAGATACGCAGTATTTT
>TRBV5-1|NA|TRBJ1-5|NA
CASSLNPQGTASNQPQHF
TGCGCCAGCAGCTTGAACCCACAGGGAACCGCTAGCAATCAGCCCCAGCATTTT
>TRBV9|NA|TRBJ1-5|NA
CASSLDINQPQHF
TGTGCCAGCAGCCTCGACATTAATCAGCCCCAGCATTTT
>TRBV5-1|NA|TRBJ1-1|NA
CASSSIGRNTEAFF
TGCGCCAGCAGCTCGATTGGGCGGAACACTGAAGCTTTCTTT
>TRBV5-6|NA|TRBJ1-2|once
CASKPTGFLNYGYTF
TGTGCCAGCAAACCTACGGGGTTCCTTAACTATGGCTACACCTTC
>TRBV27|NA|TRBJ2-7|NA
CASTRGAHSYEQYF
TGTGCCAGCACCCGGGGGGCGCATTCCTACGAGCAGTACTTC
>TRBV5-6|TRBD2|TRBJ2-3|NA
CASSTSGGTDTQYF
TGTGCCAGCAGTACTAGCGGAGGCACAGATACGCAGTATTTT
>TRBV7-9|TRBD2|TRBJ2-3|NA
CASSLTSGSTDTQYF
TGTGCCAGCAGCTTAACTAGCGGGAGCACAGATACGCAGTATTTT
>TRBV30|TRBD1|TRBJ1-2|NA
CAWTQGAYGYTF
TGTGCCTGGACCCAGGGGGCGTATGGCTACACCTTC
>TRBV5-1|NA|TRBJ1-1|NA
CASSLVTGREAFF
TGCGCCAGCAGCTTGGTAACAGGGCGGGAAGCTTTCTTT
>TRBV18|TRBD2|TRBJ2-7|once
CASSPRGTGVLGLAGGPSYEQYF
TGTGCCAGCTCACCACGGGGGACAGGGGTGCTTGGACTAGCGGGAGGACCCTCCTACGAGCAGTACTTC
>TRBV7-2|NA|TRBJ1-1|NA
CASSLAGEDTEAFF
TGTGCCAGCAGCTTAGCGGGGGAGGACACTGAAGCTTTCTTT
>TRBV11-3|TRBD2|TRBJ2-1|few
CASSLVGLAVDEQFF
TGTGCCAGCAGCTTAGTGGGACTAGCGGTAGATGAGCAGTTCTTC
>TRBV5-6|NA|TRBJ2-3|NA
CASSLSGWDTQYF
TGTGCCAGCAGCTTGTCAGGGTGGGATACGCAGTATTTT
>TRBV11-3|NA|TRBJ2-5|NA
CASSLVTGQETQYF
TGTGCCAGCAGCTTAGTAACAGGGCAAGAGACCCAGTACTTC
>TRBV5-6|NA|TRBJ1-1|NA
CASSLTGMNTEAFF
TGTGCCAGCAGCTTGACGGGGATGAACACTGAAGCTTTCTTT
>TRBV5-4|TRBD2|TRBJ2-3|NA
CASSHLAGGAQYTQYF
TGTGCCAGCAGCCATCTAGCGGGAGGGGCGCAATATACGCAGTATTTT
>TRBV7-9|TRBD2|TRBJ2-3|NA
CASSVLAGRTDTQYF
TGTGCCAGCAGCGTGCTAGCGGGCCGTACAGATACGCAGTATTTT
>TRBV27|NA|TRBJ2-7|NA
CASSLSLSGYEQYF
TGTGCCAGCAGTTTATCGTTATCAGGGTACGAGCAGTACTTC
>TRBV6-5|NA|TRBJ2-5|NA
CASSHQGREETQYF
TGTGCCAGCAGTCACCAGGGGCGGGAGGAGACCCAGTACTTC
>TRBV7-3|NA|TRBJ2-2|NA
CASSYGGNTGELFF
TGTGCCAGCAGCTACGGGGGAAACACCGGGGAGCTGTTTTTT
>TRBV5-1|NA|TRBJ2-1|NA
CASEGVSNEQFF
TGCGCCAGCGAAGGGGTGAGCAATGAGCAGTTCTTC
>TRBV29-1|NA|TRBJ1-1|NA
CSATLGRLEAFF
TGCAGCGCCACACTGGGGAGACTTGAAGCTTTCTTT
>TRBV6-5|TRBD2|TRBJ2-1|NA
CASRPGGSGNNEQFF
TGTGCCAGCAGACCCGGTGGTAGCGGGAACAATGAGCAGTTCTTC
>TRBV11-2|NA|TRBJ2-7|NA
CASSSLDYYEQYF
TGTGCCAGCAGCTCACTGGACTACTACGAGCAGTACTTC
>TRBV27|TRBD2|TRBJ2-1|NA
CASSLSLAGVNEQFF
TGTGCCAGCAGTTTATCCCTAGCGGGAGTCAATGAGCAGTTCTTC
>TRBV7-7|TRBD2|TRBJ2-1|NA
CASSLLAASSYNEQFF
TGTGCCAGCAGCTTACTAGCGGCTAGCTCCTACAATGAGCAGTTCTTC
>TRBV19|NA|TRBJ1-1|NA
CASRAQTGSTRMNTEAFF
TGTGCCAGTAGGGCCCAGACAGGCTCGACTCGGATGAACACTGAAGCTTTCTTT
>TRBV5-5|NA|TRBJ1-1|NA
CASSSVPNTEAFF
TGTGCCAGCAGCTCGGTTCCGAACACTGAAGCTTTCTTT
>TRBV28|NA|TRBJ2-7|NA
CATTGNSYEQYF
TGTGCCACAACGGGGAACTCCTACGAGCAGTACTTC
>TRBV5-4|TRBD1|TRBJ1-3|NA
CASSLGQGASGNTIYF
TGTGCCAGCAGCTTGGGACAGGGGGCCAGTGGAAACACCATATATTTT
>TRBV6-5|TRBD2|TRBJ2-7|once
CASSGLAGYYEQYF
TGTGCCAGCAGTGGACTAGCGGGATATTACGAGCAGTACTTC
>TRBV30|NA|TRBJ1-2|NA
CAWSVQDRVSNYGYTF
TGTGCCTGGAGTGTACAGGACAGAGTCTCTAACTATGGCTACACCTTC
>TRBV28|TRBD1|TRBJ1-1|NA
CASRGTGLSTEAFF
TGTGCCAGCAGGGGGACAGGGCTATCCACTGAAGCTTTCTTT
>TRBV6-4|TRBD2|TRBJ2-3|NA
CASSGLAGEGTDTQYF
TGTGCCAGCAGTGGACTAGCGGGAGAGGGCACAGATACGCAGTATTTT
>TRBV11-3|TRBD2|TRBJ2-7|few
CASSQGLAGEAYEQYF
TGTGCCAGCAGCCAGGGACTAGCGGGGGAGGCCTACGAGCAGTACTTC